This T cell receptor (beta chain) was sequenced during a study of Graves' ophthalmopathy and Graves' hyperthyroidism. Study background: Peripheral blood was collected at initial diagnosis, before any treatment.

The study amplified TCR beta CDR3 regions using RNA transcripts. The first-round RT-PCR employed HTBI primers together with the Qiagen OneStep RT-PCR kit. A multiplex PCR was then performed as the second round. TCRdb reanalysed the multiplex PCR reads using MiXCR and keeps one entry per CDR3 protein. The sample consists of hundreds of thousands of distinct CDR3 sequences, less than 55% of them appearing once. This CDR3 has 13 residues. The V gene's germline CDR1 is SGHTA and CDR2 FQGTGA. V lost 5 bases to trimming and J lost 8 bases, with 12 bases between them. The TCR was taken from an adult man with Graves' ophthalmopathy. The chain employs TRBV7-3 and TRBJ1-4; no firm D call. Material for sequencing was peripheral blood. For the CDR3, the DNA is TGTGCCAGCAGCCCGGCGAATACGGAAAAACTGTTTTTT. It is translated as CASSPANTEKLFF.